These 10 T cell receptor beta chains were all obtained from the same sample, sequenced in a study of vaccination and CD4 T cells after COVID-19. Treatment of the sample: roughly ten-day PBMC culture with coronavirus spike peptide pools or control peptides (ViraFEST assay). The antigens these receptors bind are not known. CD4+ T cells that had been cultured provided DNA sequenced with the Oncomine TCR Beta short-read assay. TCRdb re-called the PCR reads through MiXCR, storing one row per CDR3 protein. The table shows 15,000 to 20,000 distinct CDR3 sequences, with 51% occurring only once. The material was CD4+ T cells from blood, cultured in vitro, obtained before SARS-CoV-2 vaccination. These TCRs come from a human donor who had recovered from COVID-19.

This clonotype showed up just a few times. This chain links TRBV24-1 with TRBJ2-3, with 10 bases fitting TRBD2. Per the germline V gene, CDR1 is KGHDR and CDR2 is SFDVKD. The CDR3 has 16 amino acids. V trimming: 1 base; J trimming: 3 bases; junction bases outside the gene matches: 3. The CDR3 DNA sequence: TGTGCCACCAGTGATTTCCCGACTAGCGGGACAGATACGCAGTATTTT. Encoded protein: CATSDFPTSGTDTQYF.

This clonotype has more than one count but fewer than ten. The J gene is TRBJ1-5, the V gene TRBV7-3, with D unclear. V dropped 0 bases and J dropped 7 bases, with 13 bases sitting between them. Germline V gene lookup returns CDR1 SGHTA and CDR2 FQGTGA. The CDR3 covers 15 residues. The CDR3 nucleotides read TGTGCCAGCAGCTTAACGTTAATAGCACGACAGCCCCAGCATTTT. Translated, it gives CASSLTLIARQPQHF.

The V gene is TRBV7-3, the J gene TRBJ2-2, with 8 bases lining up with TRBD1. The junction had 12 bases not matched to a gene; V was cut back by 10 bases and J by 5 bases. Germline lookup yields CDR1 SGHTA and CDR2 FQGTGA. This CDR3 has 15 residues. The CDR3 loop reads CATARTGSNTGELFF. The CDR3 bases are TGTGCCACGGCTCGGACAGGGAGTAATACCGGGGAGCTGTTTTTT.

The CDR3 nucleotides read TGCGCCAGCAGTGAAGGAAGTGGTCGGGAGACCCAGTACTTC. Translating it yields CASSEGSGRETQYF. This sequence joins TRBV10-1 and TRBJ2-5, with unresolved D. This CDR3 has 14 amino acids. CDR1 is WNHNN, CDR2 SYGVQD, per germline (reference sequence). Trimming took 3 bases from V and 5 from J, leaving 13 bases between them.

The V gene is TRBV7-9, the J gene TRBJ2-7, with D perhaps TRBD1 (6 bases). Trimming stripped 4 bases from V and 0 bases from J, with 19 bases between. The V gene's germline CDR1 is SEHNR and CDR2 FQNEAQ (reference sequence). This CDR3 region has 17 residues. DNA of the CDR3: TGTGCCAGCAGCTCCCCAACCCTTGACAGGTACTCCTACGAGCAGTACTTC. Its protein is CASSSPTLDRYSYEQYF.

V is TRBV20-1 and J is TRBJ2-1; D is uncertain. Germline V gives CDR1 DFQATT, CDR2 SNEGSKA (reference sequence). The CDR3 totals 14 residues. Trimming took 0 bases from V and 1 from J, leaving 7 bases between them. CDR3 in amino acids: CSAREVGSYNEQFF. DNA of the CDR3: TGCAGTGCTAGAGAAGTAGGTTCCTACAATGAGCAGTTCTTC.

The gene calls are TRBV4-1 and TRBJ2-2, with 7 bases fitting TRBD1. Germline V lookup: CDR1 MGHRA, CDR2 YSYEKL. The CDR3 loop spans 14 amino acids. With V trimmed by 4 bases and J by 9 bases, 8 bases remained unmatched. CDR3 bases: TGCGCCAGCAGCCCCTGGACAGGCCGCAGGGAGCTGTTTTTT. Its protein is CASSPWTGRRELFF.

This chain uses TRBV21-1 with TRBJ2-7; the table calls TRBD1, which could not be checked here. TRBV21-1 is a known pseudogene. This CDR3 region has 16 residues. The CDR3 loop is CASSRIRTGSTYEQYF. CDR3 sequence (DNA): TGTGCCAGCAGCAGAATAAGGACAGGGTCGACCTACGAGCAGTACTTC.

V gene TRBV12-3 or TRBV12-4 combines with J gene TRBJ1-5, with D possibly matching TRBD1 (5 bases). V was clipped by 4 bases and J by 9 bases, with 13 bases between them. There are 13 residues in the CDR3. CDR3 protein: CASSSGDPSPQHF. CDR3 coding DNA: TGTGCCAGCAGTTCGGGGGACCCTTCGCCCCAGCATTTT.

The rearrangement joins TRBV20-1 to TRBJ2-1; 13 bases line up with TRBD2. The V gene's germline CDR1 is DFQATT and CDR2 SNEGSKA (reference sequence). The CDR3 extends over 16 amino acids. Germline trimming cut 1 base from V and 7 bases from J; bases unmatched to any gene: 7. CDR3 nucleotide sequence: TGCAGTGCTAGAGCCCGGACTAGCGGGAGTTTTAATGAGCAGTTCTTC. Residues: CSARARTSGSFNEQFF.